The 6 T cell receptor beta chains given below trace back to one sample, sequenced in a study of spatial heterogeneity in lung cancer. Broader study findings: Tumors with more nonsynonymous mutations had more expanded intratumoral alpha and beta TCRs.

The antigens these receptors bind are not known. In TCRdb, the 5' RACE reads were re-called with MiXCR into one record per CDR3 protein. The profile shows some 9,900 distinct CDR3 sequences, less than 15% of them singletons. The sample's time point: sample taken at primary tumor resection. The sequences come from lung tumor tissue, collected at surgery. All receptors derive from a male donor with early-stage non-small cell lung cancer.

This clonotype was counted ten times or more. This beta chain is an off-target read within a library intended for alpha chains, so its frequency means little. The CDR3 sequence: CATEGGGTSYNEQFF. CDR3 coding DNA: TGTGCCACCGAGGGTGGCGGAACCTCCTACAATGAGCAGTTCTTC. The chain uses TRBV24-1 and TRBJ2-1; possibly TRBD2 for D (5 bases). Germline CDR1 is KGHDR and CDR2 is SFDVKD. Deletions cut 9 bases from V and 0 bases from J, with 14 bases between. CDR3 size: 15 residues.

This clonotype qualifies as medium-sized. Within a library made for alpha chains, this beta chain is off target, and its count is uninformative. The CDR3 reads CASSMSGTLNEQYF. The CDR3 nucleotides read TGCGCCAGCAGCATGTCAGGGACGCTGAACGAGCAGTACTTC. The chain joins TRBV5-1 to TRBJ2-7; D assignment may be TRBD1 or TRBD2 (5 bases each). The CDR3 sequence is 14 residues long. V was cut by 4 bases and J by 5 bases, with 16 bases left in between. CDR1 is SGHRS and CDR2 is YFSETQ in the germline V gene.

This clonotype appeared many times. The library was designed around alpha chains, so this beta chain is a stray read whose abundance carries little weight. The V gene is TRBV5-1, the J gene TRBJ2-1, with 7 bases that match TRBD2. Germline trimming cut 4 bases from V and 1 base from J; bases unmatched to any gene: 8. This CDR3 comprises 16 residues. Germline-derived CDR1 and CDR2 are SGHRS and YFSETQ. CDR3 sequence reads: CASSPYTSASYNEQFF. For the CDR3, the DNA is TGCGCCAGCAGCCCCTACACTAGCGCGTCCTACAATGAGCAGTTCTTC.

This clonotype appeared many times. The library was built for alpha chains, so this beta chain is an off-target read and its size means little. The DNA for the CDR3 is TGTGCCAGCAGCCGCTCAGGGTCTAGCGGGGGCCCCAGCGGGGAGCTGTTTTTT. Translated, it gives CASSRSGSSGGPSGELFF. This chain uses TRBV4-2 with TRBJ2-2; TRBD2 matches 10 bases. Germline V lookup: CDR1 LGHNA, CDR2 YNFKEQ. V shed 4 bases, J shed 7 bases, and the junction held 15 bases outside the gene matches. The CDR3 is 18 amino acids.

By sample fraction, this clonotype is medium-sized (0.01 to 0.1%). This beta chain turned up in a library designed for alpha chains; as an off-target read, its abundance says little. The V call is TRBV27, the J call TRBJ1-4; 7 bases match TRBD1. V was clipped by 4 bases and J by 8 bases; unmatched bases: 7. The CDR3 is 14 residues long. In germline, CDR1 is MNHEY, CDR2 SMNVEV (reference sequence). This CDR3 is CASSSTGRNEKLFF. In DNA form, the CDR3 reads TGTGCCAGCAGTTCGACAGGGAGGAACGAAAAACTGTTTTTT.

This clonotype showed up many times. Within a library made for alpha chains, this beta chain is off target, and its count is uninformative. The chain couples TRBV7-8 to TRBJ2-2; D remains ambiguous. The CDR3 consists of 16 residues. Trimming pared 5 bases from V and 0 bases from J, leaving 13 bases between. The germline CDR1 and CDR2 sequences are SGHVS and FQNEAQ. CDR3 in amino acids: CASSPVVAANTGELFF. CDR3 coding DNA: TGTGCCAGCAGCCCAGTGGTGGCAGCGAACACCGGGGAGCTGTTTTTT.